The count of the clone carrying this TCR beta chain is one. Reverse transcription of roughly 0.5 to 1 ug RNA was carried out with random hexamers. TCRdb ran MiXCR on the immunoSEQ multiplex PCR reads and lists one entry per CDR3 protein. This table has about 300,000 distinct CDR3 sequences, 89% appearing once. The sample comes from a study of CD8 T cells in Susac syndrome. CDR3 length: 14 residues. V was pared by 4 bases and J by 7 bases, with 13 bases between. The germline CDR1 and CDR2 sequences are KGHDR and SFDVKD. TCR beta sequences were obtained from blood CD8+ and CD4+ T cells. The TCR was taken from a human donor with multiple sclerosis. Sequenced material: CD8+ T cells from PBMCs. The chain uses TRBV24-1 and TRBJ2-1; TRBD1 might be the D (5 bases). The CDR3 protein is CATSDRTLSNEQFF. In nucleotides, the CDR3 is TGTGCCACCAGTGACAGGACATTGTCTAATGAGCAGTTCTTC.